Following are 10 T cell receptor beta chains from one sample sequenced in a study of CD4+ T cells in melanoma. This table comes from immunoSEQ multiplex PCR, and its TCRdb copy is limited to in-frame clones, with some not included. The data hold more than 8,500 clones, with approximately 69% observed a single time. Material for sequencing was peripheral blood. Receptors were obtained from a human donor with melanoma.

The chain has TRBV5-3 and TRBJ1-4; D gene ambiguous. TRBV5-3 is sorted into the ORF group, with uncertain function. Trimming cost V 3 bases and J 5 bases, with 17 bases left between them. The CDR3 totals 16 residues. CDR3 sequence reads: CARSSRRRNLNEKLFF. CDR3 bases: TGTGCCAGAAGCTCACGAAGGCGGAACCTAAATGAAAAACTGTTTTTT.

The chain uses TRBV10-3 and TRBJ2-7; D remains unclear. The germline V gene has CDR1 ENHRY and CDR2 SYGVKD. This CDR3 region has 14 residues. V was shortened by 10 bases and J by 2 bases, with 18 bases between the two germline ends. The CDR3 here is CATGPTDGPYEQYF. Written as DNA, the CDR3 is TGTGCCACCGGTCCCACGGACGGCCCCTACGAGCAGTACTTC.

V is TRBV27 and J is TRBJ2-7; 7 bases agree with TRBD2. CDR1 MNHEY and CDR2 SMNVEV come from the germline V gene (reference sequence). The CDR3 runs 15 residues. With V trimmed by 2 bases and J by 0 bases, 4 bases remained unmatched. The CDR3 spells CASSLHGGSSYEQYF. The CDR3 DNA reads TGTGCCAGCAGTTTACACGGGGGGAGCTCCTACGAGCAGTACTTC.

The V and J genes are TRBV10-3 and TRBJ1-2; no clear D gene. V was trimmed by 5 bases and J by 4 bases, leaving 11 bases between them. Germline values: CDR1 ENHRY, CDR2 SYGVKD. The length of the CDR3 is 13 residues. The CDR3 DNA follows: TGTGCCATCAGTAACGGAAAGCCCTATGGCTACACCTTC. It codes for CAISNGKPYGYTF.

J is TRBJ2-1 and V is TRBV6-1; unclear D gene. The germline gives CDR1 MNHNS, CDR2 SASEGT. V lost 2 bases and J 0 bases, leaving 8 bases between the germline ends. This CDR3 spans 15 amino acids. The CDR3 nucleotides read TGTGCCAGCAGTGAACAGATAAGCTCCTACAATGAGCAGTTCTTC. Protein sequence: CASSEQISSYNEQFF.

The V and J genes are TRBV19 and TRBJ2-4, with TRBD2 matching 10 bases. Germline-derived CDR1 and CDR2 are LNHDA and SQIVND (reference sequence). Trimming took 0 bases from V and 8 from J; bases not matched to a gene: 7. The CDR3 loop spans 16 amino acids. The CDR3 here is CASSIDRLAGEHIQYF. The CDR3 DNA reads TGTGCCAGTAGTATAGATCGTCTAGCGGGGGAGCACATTCAGTACTTC.

The J gene is TRBJ2-1, the V gene TRBV2; D gene ambiguous. Trimming pared 5 bases from V and 8 bases from J, leaving 13 bases between. The germline V gene encodes CDR1 SNHLY and CDR2 FYNNEI. The CDR3 has 13 amino acids. The CDR3 region has the DNA TGTGCCAGCAGTCGCGACTTTAGGGATGAGCAGTTCTTC. Its protein is CASSRDFRDEQFF.

This clone has a handful of counts. This chain joins TRBV28 and TRBJ1-4; D uncertain. Germline loops: CDR1 MDHEN, CDR2 SYDVKM. This CDR3 contains 12 residues. V was clipped by 1 base and J by 7 bases, with 4 bases between them. The CDR3 DNA sequence: TGTGCCAGCAGTTTATTACCTGAAAAACTGTTTTTT. It encodes CASSLLPEKLFF. Together with reference TRBV28 and TRBJ1-4, the CDR3 gives the full variable domain: DVKVTQSSRYLVKRTGEKVFLECVQDMDHENMFWYRQDPGLGLRLIYFSYDVKMKEKGDIPEGYSVSREKKERFSLILESASTNQTSMYLCASSLLPEKLFFGSGTQLSVL.

The chain has TRBV4-1 and TRBJ1-3; 8 bases are shared with TRBD1. Trimming at V came to 1 base and at J to 0 bases, leaving 2 bases not matched to a gene. CDR1 is MGHRA and CDR2 is YSYEKL in the germline V gene. The CDR3 is 16 residues long. The DNA of the CDR3 is TGCGCCAGCAGCCAAGCAGGGGGCCACTCTGGAAACACCATATATTTT. Amino acid sequence: CASSQAGGHSGNTIYF.

This clone occurred a few times. This sequence joins TRBV7-3 and TRBJ1-1; 8 bases agree with TRBD1. Germline trimming cut 5 bases from V and 3 bases from J; bases unmatched to any gene: 8. CDR1 and CDR2 from the germline V gene are SGHTA and FQGTGA. The CDR3 is made up of 15 amino acids. CDR3 in DNA: TGTGCCAGCAGCCCTGACAGGGGAGGGGACACTGAAGCTTTCTTT. As protein: CASSPDRGGDTEAFF.